Below, one TCR beta chain is given with its context. Its antigen is as yet unknown. Via MiXCR, TCRdb re-called the RT-PCR reads, giving one row per CDR3 protein. The data contain hundreds of thousands of distinct CDR3 sequences, approximately 15% of them singletons. CDR1 SEHNR and CDR2 FQNEAQ come from the germline V gene (reference sequence). The ends lost 2 bases at V and 0 bases at J; junction bases unmatched: 6. This CDR3 has 17 amino acids. The data belong to a study of response to subunit inactivated influenza vaccine. General observations from the study: After each seasonal influenza vaccination, few new T cells are recruited, the authors suggested.

Sequenced material: PBMCs from blood, taken 14 to 15 days before vaccination. This TCR derives from a man aged 45-65 years who received an inactivated influenza vaccine. The rearrangement links TRBV7-9 to TRBJ2-2, with 7 bases that match TRBD2. CDR3 protein: CASSLPLGGANTGELFF. CDR3 DNA sequence: TGTGCCAGCAGCTTACCCCTGGGGGGGGCGAACACCGGGGAGCTGTTTTTT. Together with reference TRBV7-9 and TRBJ2-2, the CDR3 gives the full variable domain: DTGVSQNPRHKITKRGQNVTFRCDPISEHNRLYWYRQTLGQGPEFLTYFQNEAQLEKSRLLSDRFSAERPKGSFSTLEIQRTEQGDSAMYLCASSLPLGGANTGELFFGEGSRLTVL.